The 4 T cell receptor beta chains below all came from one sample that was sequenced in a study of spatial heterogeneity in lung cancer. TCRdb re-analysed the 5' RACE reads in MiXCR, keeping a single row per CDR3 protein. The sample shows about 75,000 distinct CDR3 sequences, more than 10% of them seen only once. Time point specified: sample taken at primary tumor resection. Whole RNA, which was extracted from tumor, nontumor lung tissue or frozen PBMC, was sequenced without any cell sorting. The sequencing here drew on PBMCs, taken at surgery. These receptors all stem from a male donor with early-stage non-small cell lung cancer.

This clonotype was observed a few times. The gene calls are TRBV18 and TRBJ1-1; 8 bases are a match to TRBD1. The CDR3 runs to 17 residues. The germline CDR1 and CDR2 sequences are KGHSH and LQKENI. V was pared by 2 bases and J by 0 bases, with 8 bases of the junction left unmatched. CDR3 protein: CASSPINAGQVNTEAFF. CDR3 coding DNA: TGTGCCAGCTCACCAATAAACGCGGGACAGGTGAACACTGAAGCTTTCTTT.

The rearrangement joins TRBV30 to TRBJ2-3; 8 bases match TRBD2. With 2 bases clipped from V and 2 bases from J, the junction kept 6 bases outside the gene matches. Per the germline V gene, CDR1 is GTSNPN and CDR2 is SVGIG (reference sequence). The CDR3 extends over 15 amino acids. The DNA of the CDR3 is TGTGCCTGGAGTCAGGGGACTAGTGCCACAGATACGCAGTATTTT. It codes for CAWSQGTSATDTQYF.

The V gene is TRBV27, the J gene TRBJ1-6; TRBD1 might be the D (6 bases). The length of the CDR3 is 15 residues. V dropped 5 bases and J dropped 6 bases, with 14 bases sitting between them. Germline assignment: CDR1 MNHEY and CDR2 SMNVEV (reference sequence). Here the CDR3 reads CASSASGAPNSPLHF. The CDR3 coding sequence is TGTGCCAGCAGTGCCTCAGGGGCCCCTAATTCACCCCTCCACTTT.

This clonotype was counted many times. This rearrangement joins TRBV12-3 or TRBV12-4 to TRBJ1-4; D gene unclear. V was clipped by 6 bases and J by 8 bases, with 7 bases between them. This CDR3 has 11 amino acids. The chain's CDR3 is CASRRREKLFF. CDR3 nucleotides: TGTGCCAGCAGGAGGCGGGAAAAACTGTTTTTT.